Each of the 32 T cell receptor beta chains below was sequenced from the same sample in a study of CD8 T cells in Susac syndrome. Random hexamers were used to reverse transcribe an amount of about 0.45 to 1 ug RNA. MiXCR, applied by TCRdb to the immunoSEQ multiplex PCR reads, yields one record per CDR3 protein. The table shows about 180,000 distinct CDR3 sequences, with about 93% occurring only once. The sequenced material came from CD4+ T cells from PBMCs. The receptors come from a human donor with Susac syndrome.

V usage is TRBV12-3 or TRBV12-4 and J usage is TRBJ2-5; D remains ambiguous. Trimming took off 3 bases at V and 5 bases at J, with 7 bases between the two ends. The CDR3 runs 12 residues. The CDR3 DNA reads TGTGCCAGCAGTTTCCTTGGGGAGACCCAGTACTTC. This translates into CASSFLGETQYF.

The chain employs TRBV11-2 and TRBJ1-1, with D maybe TRBD1 (5 bases). This CDR3 region has 13 residues. V was cut by 0 bases and J by 6 bases, with 8 bases left in between. Germline lookup yields CDR1 SGHAT and CDR2 FQNNGV. The CDR3 here is CASSLDLGAEAFF. DNA of the CDR3: TGTGCCAGCAGCTTAGATTTGGGGGCTGAAGCTTTCTTT.

This sequence joins TRBV28 and TRBJ2-4, with D maybe TRBD2 (6 bases). Germline V gene lookup returns CDR1 MDHEN and CDR2 SYDVKM. Trimming stripped 2 bases from V and 13 bases from J, with 12 bases between. This CDR3 spans 12 amino acids. Here the CDR3 DNA reads TGTGCCAGCAGTTTAGGGACTCAGATACAGTACTTC. Translating it yields CASSLGTQIQYF. Full variable domain (missing parts from reference TRBV28 and TRBJ2-4): DVKVTQSSRYLVKRTGEKVFLECVQDMDHENMFWYRQDPGLGLRLIYFSYDVKMKEKGDIPEGYSVSREKKERFSLILESASTNQTSMYLCASSLGTQIQYFGAGTRLSVL.

V is TRBV29-1 and J is TRBJ2-2; TRBD2 matches at 9 bases. The CDR3 spans 15 residues. CDR1 and CDR2 from the germline V gene are SQVTM and ANQGSEA. V trimming: 7 bases; J trimming: 7 bases; junction bases outside the gene matches: 13. DNA of the CDR3: TGCAGCGCTACATTAGCGGGAGAAGTTCACGGGGAGCTGTTTTTT. Encoded protein: CSATLAGEVHGELFF.

The V and J genes are TRBV9 and TRBJ1-2; 8 positions agree with TRBD1. V lost 10 bases, J lost 8 bases, and 10 bases stayed unmatched. Germline assignment: CDR1 SGDLS and CDR2 YYNGEE. CDR3 length: 12 amino acids. The CDR3 DNA reads TGTGCCTCCCAGGACAGGGTAAGGGGCTACACCTTC. Translating it yields CASQDRVRGYTF. Full variable domain (remainder filled in from reference TRBV9 and TRBJ1-2): DSGVTQTPKHLITATGQRVTLRCSPRSGDLSVYWYQQSLDQGLQFLIQYYNGEERAKGNILERFSAQQFPDLHSELNLSSLELGDSALYFCASQDRVRGYTFGSGTRLTVV.

Here the CDR3 DNA reads TGTGCCAGCAGCTTCAGTAGGGTTAATGAGCAGTTCTTC. It is translated as CASSFSRVNEQFF. The rearrangement uses TRBV7-9 and TRBJ2-1; D ambiguous. The V gene lost 3 bases and the J gene lost 7 bases, with 10 bases spanning the gap. CDR1 is SEHNR, CDR2 FQNEAQ, per germline (reference sequence). CDR3 length: 13 amino acids.

The CDR3 reads CASSRTPRTAGYSNQPQHF. The CDR3 DNA reads as TGTGCCAGCAGCCGCACGCCCCGGACAGCAGGGTATAGCAATCAGCCCCAGCATTTT. The J gene is TRBJ1-5, the V gene TRBV7-8, with D perhaps matching TRBD1 (6 bases). The CDR3 sequence is 19 residues long. Germline V lookup: CDR1 SGHVS, CDR2 FQNEAQ. V dropped 5 bases and J dropped 0 bases, with 23 bases sitting between them.

This sequence joins TRBV7-9 and TRBJ2-6; D ambiguous. Germline loops: CDR1 SEHNR, CDR2 FQNEAQ (reference sequence). The CDR3 sequence is 15 residues long. V was shortened by 7 bases and J by 2 bases, with 12 bases between the two germline ends. CDR3 region: CASNPGVAGANVLTF. The CDR3 coding sequence is TGTGCCAGCAACCCTGGGGTAGCTGGGGCCAACGTCCTGACTTTC.

The chain joins TRBV9 to TRBJ1-1, with a possible D match to TRBD1 (5 bases). CDR3 length: 14 residues. Trimming removed 3 bases at V and 1 base at J, with 10 bases between. Germline V gene lookup returns CDR1 SGDLS and CDR2 YYNGEE. DNA for the CDR3: TGTGCCAGCAGCGATCTAGACAGGAACACTGAAGCTTTCTTT. Translated: CASSDLDRNTEAFF. The full variable domain, completed using reference TRBV9 and TRBJ1-1, is DSGVTQTPKHLITATGQRVTLRCSPRSGDLSVYWYQQSLDQGLQFLIQYYNGEERAKGNILERFSAQQFPDLHSELNLSSLELGDSALYFCASSDLDRNTEAFFGQGTRLTVV.

V gene TRBV12-3 or TRBV12-4 combines with J gene TRBJ2-5; 13 nucleotides line up with TRBD2. There are 19 residues in the CDR3. Trimming took 5 bases from V and 2 from J; bases not matched to a gene: 14. The CDR3 coding sequence is TGTGCCAGCAGTCCACCCCCGGGACTAGCGGGACATGTACAAGAGACCCAGTACTTC. It translates to CASSPPPGLAGHVQETQYF.

The rearrangement uses TRBV12-3 or TRBV12-4 and TRBJ1-3, with D possibly TRBD1 on 5 matching bases. The ends were cut back, 6 bases at V and 7 bases at J, with 16 bases in the middle. The CDR3 is 14 amino acids. CDR3 sequence: CASRTGSSGNTIYF. The CDR3 DNA sequence: TGTGCCAGCAGAACAGGTTCCTCCGGGAACACCATATATTTT.

This chain uses TRBV5-1 with TRBJ2-3, with TRBD1 identical over 7 bases. After removal of 5 bases from V and 5 bases from J, the junction contained 8 bases not matched to a gene. CDR1 SGHRS and CDR2 YFSETQ come from the germline V gene. This CDR3 spans 14 amino acids. The CDR3 DNA reads as TGCGCCAGCAGACCTGACAGGGTTGAAGATACGCAGTATTTT. It specifies CASRPDRVEDTQYF.

The chain is built from TRBV29-1 and TRBJ1-1, with 8 bases matching TRBD1. V gave up 5 bases and J gave up 3 bases; unmatched junction bases: 8. There are 14 residues in the CDR3. CDR1 and CDR2 (germline): SQVTM, ANQGSEA. The CDR3 bases are TGCAGCGTTCATTCAGGGGGCTCTGACACTGAAGCTTTCTTT. Translation gives CSVHSGGSDTEAFF.

The rearrangement links TRBV9 to TRBJ1-4; maybe TRBD1 (6 bases). Germline loops: CDR1 SGDLS, CDR2 YYNGEE. V lost 3 bases, J lost 6 bases, and 21 bases lay in between. The CDR3 runs 17 residues. In DNA form, the CDR3 reads TGTGCCAGCAGCGGACGGAAGCCGGGACAAACAGATGAAAAACTGTTTTTT. This gives the protein CASSGRKPGQTDEKLFF. The variable domain in full, with the rest retrieved from reference TRBV9 and TRBJ1-4, is DSGVTQTPKHLITATGQRVTLRCSPRSGDLSVYWYQQSLDQGLQFLIQYYNGEERAKGNILERFSAQQFPDLHSELNLSSLELGDSALYFCASSGRKPGQTDEKLFFGSGTQLSVL.

This sequence joins TRBV20-1 and TRBJ2-1, with TRBD2 matching over 14 bases. Trimming cost V 3 bases and J 4 bases; bases outside gene matches: 2. Germline V lookup: CDR1 DFQATT, CDR2 SNEGSKA (reference sequence). This CDR3 is built from 15 residues. CDR3 in amino acids: CSARTSGRGYNEQFF. CDR3 DNA sequence: TGCAGTGCTAGGACTAGCGGGAGGGGATACAATGAGCAGTTCTTC.

A few counts support this clonotype. This chain connects TRBV6-6 to TRBJ2-7, with D maybe TRBD1 (5 bases). In germline, CDR1 is MNHNY, CDR2 SVGAGI (reference sequence). Trimming pared 2 bases from V and 2 bases from J, leaving 10 bases between. The CDR3 loop spans 14 amino acids. The CDR3 DNA reads TGTGCCAGCAGTTACCGCGACAGAGCCTACGAGCAGTACTTC. Protein: CASSYRDRAYEQYF.

The genes are TRBV4-1 and TRBJ1-1; 7 positions match TRBD1. Germline V gene data show CDR1 as MGHRA and CDR2 as YSYEKL. The junction had 14 bases not matched to a gene; V was cut back by 4 bases and J by 3 bases. This CDR3 contains 17 residues. CDR3 sequence reads: CASSRSTGALGDTEAFF. CDR3 DNA: TGCGCCAGCAGCCGAAGCACAGGGGCGCTTGGGGACACTGAAGCTTTCTTT.

V is TRBV21-1 and J is TRBJ2-3; the table's D call of TRBD1 was not tested on the DNA. TRBV21-1 is given as a pseudogene. The CDR3 spans 18 residues. The CDR3 sequence: CASSKARGGISSTDTQYF. The CDR3, as DNA: TGTGCCAGCAGCAAAGCAAGGGGGGGAATTTCTAGCACAGATACGCAGTATTTT.

The chain is built from TRBV20-1 and TRBJ2-2, with D possibly TRBD2 on 7 matching bases. There are 14 residues in the CDR3. Looked up from germline, CDR1 is DFQATT and CDR2 is SNEGSKA (reference sequence). Trimming stripped 6 bases from V and 5 bases from J, with 16 bases between. As DNA, the CDR3 is TGCAGTGCGACAGGCCGGGGGGTAACCGGGGAGCTGTTTTTT. This gives the protein CSATGRGVTGELFF.

This chain uses TRBV19 with TRBJ1-5; D might be TRBD1 (6 bases). CDR1 LNHDA and CDR2 SQIVND come from the germline V gene (reference sequence). V lost 6 bases and J lost 2, with 14 bases in between. This CDR3 spans 15 amino acids. CDR3 sequence (DNA): TGTGCCAGTAGCCAAGGGGGGGGCGGCAATCAGCCCCAGCATTTT. The encoded protein is CASSQGGGGNQPQHF.

The CDR3 reads CASSILQGGQPQHF. DNA for the CDR3: TGTGCCAGTAGTATACTACAGGGCGGTCAGCCCCAGCATTTT. This chain links TRBV19 with TRBJ1-5; D might be TRBD1 (6 bases). The CDR3 is made up of 14 amino acids. Germline V lookup: CDR1 LNHDA, CDR2 SQIVND (reference sequence). The ends were cut back, 2 bases at V and 6 bases at J, with 11 bases in the middle.

V usage is TRBV30 and J usage is TRBJ2-7, with TRBD2 matching over 10 bases. Germline CDR1 reads GTSNPN; CDR2 reads SVGIG (reference sequence). Trimming at V came to 5 bases and at J to 2 bases, leaving 6 bases not matched to a gene. CDR3 length equals 14 residues. The CDR3 here is CAWSRTSGTYEQYF. CDR3 DNA: TGTGCCTGGTCTAGGACTAGCGGTACCTACGAGCAGTACTTC.

This chain uses TRBV29-1 with TRBJ1-2; a possible D gene is TRBD1 (6 bases). V was cut by 7 bases and J by 5 bases, with 26 bases left in between. Germline CDR1 and CDR2: SQVTM and ANQGSEA. The CDR3 loop spans 16 amino acids. The CDR3 coding sequence is TGCAGCGCCGCGCATGAGGGGGGCTCAAATCATTATGGCTACACCTTC. It translates to CSAAHEGGSNHYGYTF.

The chain employs TRBV30 and TRBJ1-1, with 7 nucleotides matching TRBD1. This CDR3 contains 13 residues. Germline V CDR1 and CDR2: GTSNPN, SVGIG (reference sequence). V trimming: 7 bases; J trimming: 1 base; junction bases outside the gene matches: 6. The CDR3 loop reads CAYDRDRNTEAFF. The CDR3 DNA sequence: TGTGCCTACGACAGGGACCGGAACACTGAAGCTTTCTTT.

The genes are TRBV6-2 or TRBV6-3 and TRBJ2-2; 7 bases match TRBD2. V gave up 4 bases and J gave up 6 bases; unmatched junction bases: 5. Germline V gene data show CDR1 as MNHEY and CDR2 as SVGEGT. The CDR3 runs to 14 residues. In nucleotides, the CDR3 is TGTGCCAGCAGTTTGACTGGGAGGGCCGGGGAGCTGTTTTTT. Its translation: CASSLTGRAGELFF.

This sequence joins TRBV12-3 or TRBV12-4 and TRBJ2-3; a possible D gene is TRBD1 (6 bases). Trimming cost V 4 bases and J 8 bases, with 19 bases left between them. This CDR3 is built from 15 residues. The CDR3 DNA sequence: TGTGCCAGCAGTTATGGCAGGGGTGAAGTTGGTACGCAGTATTTT. This translates into CASSYGRGEVGTQYF.

This clonotype was seen just once. J is TRBJ1-2 and V is TRBV12-3 or TRBV12-4, with D perhaps TRBD1 (5 bases). The V end lost 3 bases, the J end lost 8 bases, and 13 bases lay between the germline ends. There are 13 residues in the CDR3. CDR3 amino acids: CASSFPGIGGYTF. The CDR3 nucleotides are TGTGCCAGCAGTTTTCCAGGGATCGGGGGCTACACCTTC.

V usage is TRBV2 and J usage is TRBJ2-7, with D perhaps matching TRBD1 (6 bases). V dropped 8 bases and J dropped 2 bases, with 13 bases sitting between them. Germline V gene lookup returns CDR1 SNHLY and CDR2 FYNNEI. The CDR3 length is 13 residues. The CDR3 loop reads CASWAGVPYEQYF. CDR3 sequence (DNA): TGTGCCAGCTGGGCAGGGGTGCCCTACGAGCAGTACTTC. Together with reference TRBV2 and TRBJ2-7, the CDR3 gives the full variable domain: EPEVTQTPSHQVTQMGQEVILRCVPISNHLYFYWYRQILGQKVEFLVSFYNNEISEKSEIFDDQFSVERPDGSNFTLKIRSTKLEDSAMYFCASWAGVPYEQYFGPGTRLTVT.

This rearrangement joins TRBV6-2 or TRBV6-3 to TRBJ1-5; no reliable D call. Germline values: CDR1 MNHEY, CDR2 SVGEGT. The CDR3 has 14 residues. Trimming took off 0 bases at V and 4 bases at J, with 7 bases between the two ends. CDR3 sequence (DNA): TGTGCCAGCAGTTACTCTACGGGGAATCAGCCCCAGCATTTT. The encoded protein is CASSYSTGNQPQHF.

The rearrangement joins TRBV18 to TRBJ2-1; D unclear. Trimming pared 0 bases from V and 6 bases from J, leaving 6 bases between. Germline V gene lookup returns CDR1 KGHSH and CDR2 LQKENI. CDR3 length: 13 amino acids. The CDR3 region has the DNA TGTGCCAGCTCACCACCGAATCGCAATGAGCAGTTCTTC. It encodes CASSPPNRNEQFF.

The CDR3, as DNA: TGTGCCAGCAGGACAGGGGGCAGAGAGACCCAGTACTTC. Protein: CASRTGGRETQYF. The chain combines TRBV2 with TRBJ2-5, with 10 nucleotides matching TRBD1. The CDR3 spans 13 residues. CDR1 is SNHLY, CDR2 FYNNEI, per germline. J was trimmed by 4 bases and V by 6 bases; bases with no gene match: 2.

The chain is built from TRBV3-1 and TRBJ1-1; D not certain. CDR1 and CDR2 from the germline V gene are LGHDT and YNNKEL (reference sequence). This CDR3 comprises 14 residues. The ends were cut back, 2 bases at V and 7 bases at J, with 14 bases in the middle. The DNA of the CDR3 is TGTGCCAGCAGCCAACAGTCAGGTGGTGTTGAAGCTTTCTTT. It encodes CASSQQSGGVEAFF.